The next 11 T cell receptor beta chains were all read from a single sample in a study of blood T cell repertoires in COVID-19. This table comes from immunoSEQ multiplex PCR, and its TCRdb copy is limited to in-frame clones, with some not included. Of fewer than 65,000 clones in the sample, approximately 91% were seen once. Sequenced sample: peripheral blood. The receptors were sampled from a man aged 45-65 years with acute or convalescent COVID-19.

The rearrangement uses TRBV5-4 and TRBJ1-2; 11 bases align to TRBD1. The CDR3 extends over 14 amino acids. Unmatched junction bases numbered 5, after V lost 2 bases and J lost 8 bases. The V gene's germline CDR1 is SGHNT and CDR2 YYREEE (reference sequence). The CDR3 DNA is TGTGCCAGCAGCTTAGGACAGGGGGCCAGGGGCTACACCTTC. It specifies CASSLGQGARGYTF.

The chain is built from TRBV6-5 and TRBJ1-3; TRBD1 might be the D (5 bases). CDR1 and CDR2 from the germline V gene are MNHEY and SVGAGI. The V gene lost 1 base and the J gene lost 8 bases, with 12 bases spanning the gap. The CDR3 has 14 amino acids. The CDR3 DNA is TGTGCCAGCAGTTACTACCAGGGCGGAGACACCATATATTTT. Its translation is CASSYYQGGDTIYF.

The V call is TRBV7-2, the J call TRBJ2-4; the D gene is possibly TRBD2 (6 bases). This CDR3 contains 18 residues. V lost 4 bases to trimming and J lost 0 bases, with 19 bases between them. The germline gives CDR1 SGHTA, CDR2 FQGNSA. The CDR3 DNA reads as TGTGCCAGCAGCTCCCGACCCCAGGGAGGAAAAGCCAAAAACATTCAGTACTTC. Protein: CASSSRPQGGKAKNIQYF.

The chain has TRBV29-1 and TRBJ2-2, with 13 bases identical to TRBD2. The CDR3 loop spans 14 amino acids. V shed 7 bases and J 4 bases; nucleotides not matched to a gene: 3. Germline loops: CDR1 SQVTM, CDR2 ANQGSEA. CDR3 sequence reads: CSAGLAGVTGELFF. CDR3 sequence (DNA): TGCAGCGCAGGACTAGCGGGAGTCACCGGGGAGCTGTTTTTT.

The rearrangement joins TRBV30 to TRBJ1-3; D perhaps matches TRBD1 (6 bases). Germline lookup yields CDR1 GTSNPN and CDR2 SVGIG (reference sequence). CDR3 size: 13 residues. Trimming took 2 bases from V and 6 from J, leaving 11 bases between them. In nucleotides, the CDR3 is TGTGCCTGGAGTCCGGACAGAGAAAACACCATATATTTT. Protein sequence: CAWSPDRENTIYF. Variable domain in full (rest from reference TRBV30 and TRBJ1-3): SQTIHQWPATLVQPVGSPLSLECTVEGTSNPNLYWYRQAAGRGLQLLFYSVGIGQISSEVPQNLSASRPQDRQFILSSKKLLLSDSGFYLCAWSPDRENTIYFGEGSWLTVV.

The chain is built from TRBV7-2 and TRBJ2-2, with 9 positions matching TRBD1. V gave up 1 base and J gave up 4 bases; unmatched junction bases: 7. CDR3 length equals 17 residues. In germline, CDR1 is SGHTA, CDR2 FQGNSA. The CDR3 sequence is CASSLDRQGVVTGELFF. The CDR3 bases are TGTGCCAGCAGCTTAGACAGACAGGGGGTTGTCACCGGGGAGCTGTTTTTT.

The rearrangement joins TRBV9 to TRBJ2-7; D is perhaps TRBD1 (6 bases). The ends were cut back, 3 bases at V and 7 bases at J, with 20 bases in the middle. The V gene's germline CDR1 is SGDLS and CDR2 YYNGEE. The CDR3 length is 15 residues. The CDR3 loop is CASSGLQGIGMEQYF. In DNA, the CDR3 is TGTGCCAGCAGCGGGCTACAGGGCATCGGTATGGAGCAGTACTTC.

The V gene is TRBV5-6, the J gene TRBJ2-7; the match to TRBD2 covers 10 bases. Per the germline V gene, CDR1 is SGHDT and CDR2 is YYEEEE. This CDR3 has 15 residues. V dropped 0 bases and J dropped 2; count of bases not matched to a gene: 2. In DNA form, the CDR3 reads TGTGCCAGCAGCTTGGCTAGCGGGAGCCCCTACGAGCAGTACTTC. This codes for CASSLASGSPYEQYF.

V and J are TRBV24-1 and TRBJ2-5, with 9 bases matching TRBD2. This CDR3 spans 19 amino acids. CDR1 KGHDR and CDR2 SFDVKD come from the germline V gene. V dropped 1 base and J dropped 2; count of bases not matched to a gene: 13. The CDR3 spells CATSDFGAGGLSGQETQYF. The DNA of the CDR3 is TGTGCCACCAGTGATTTCGGGGCGGGAGGGCTAAGCGGGCAAGAGACCCAGTACTTC.

The chain has TRBV19 and TRBJ1-1; possible D gene TRBD1, 5 bases. This CDR3 region has 15 residues. Looked up from germline, CDR1 is LNHDA and CDR2 is SQIVND (reference sequence). Deletions cut 4 bases from V and 0 bases from J, with 12 bases between. CDR3 residues: CASSTGRGVNTEAFF. The CDR3 DNA follows: TGTGCCAGTAGTACGGGGCGGGGAGTGAACACTGAAGCTTTCTTT.

The rearrangement links TRBV11-2 to TRBJ2-3; TRBD2 aligns across 11 bases. The CDR3 is 17 residues long. V dropped 2 bases and J dropped 1; count of bases not matched to a gene: 5. Germline-derived CDR1 and CDR2 are SGHAT and FQNNGV. The CDR3 spells CASSLRLAGRGTDTQYF. Here the CDR3 DNA reads TGTGCCAGCAGCTTAAGACTAGCGGGACGTGGCACAGATACGCAGTATTTT. Combining the CDR3 with reference TRBV11-2 and TRBJ2-3 gives the whole variable domain EAGVAQSPRYKIIEKRQSVAFWCNPISGHATLYWYQQILGQGPKLLIQFQNNGVVDDSQLPKDRFSAERLKGVDSTLKIQPAKLEDSAVYLCASSLRLAGRGTDTQYFGPGTRLTVL.